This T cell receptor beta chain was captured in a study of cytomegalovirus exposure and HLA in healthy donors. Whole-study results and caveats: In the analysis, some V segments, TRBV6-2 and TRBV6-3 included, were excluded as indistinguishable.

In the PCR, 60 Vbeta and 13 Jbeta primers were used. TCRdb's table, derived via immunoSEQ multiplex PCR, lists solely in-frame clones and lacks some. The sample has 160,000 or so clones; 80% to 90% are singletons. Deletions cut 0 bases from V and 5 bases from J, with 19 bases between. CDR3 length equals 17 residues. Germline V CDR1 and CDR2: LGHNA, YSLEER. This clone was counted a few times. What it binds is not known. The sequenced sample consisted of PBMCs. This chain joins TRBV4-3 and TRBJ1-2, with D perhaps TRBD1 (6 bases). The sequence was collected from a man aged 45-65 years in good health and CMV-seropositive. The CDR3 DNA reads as TGCGCCAGCAGCCAAGATCTGAAATCGTGGACAGCGTATGGCTACACCTTC. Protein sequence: CASSQDLKSWTAYGYTF.